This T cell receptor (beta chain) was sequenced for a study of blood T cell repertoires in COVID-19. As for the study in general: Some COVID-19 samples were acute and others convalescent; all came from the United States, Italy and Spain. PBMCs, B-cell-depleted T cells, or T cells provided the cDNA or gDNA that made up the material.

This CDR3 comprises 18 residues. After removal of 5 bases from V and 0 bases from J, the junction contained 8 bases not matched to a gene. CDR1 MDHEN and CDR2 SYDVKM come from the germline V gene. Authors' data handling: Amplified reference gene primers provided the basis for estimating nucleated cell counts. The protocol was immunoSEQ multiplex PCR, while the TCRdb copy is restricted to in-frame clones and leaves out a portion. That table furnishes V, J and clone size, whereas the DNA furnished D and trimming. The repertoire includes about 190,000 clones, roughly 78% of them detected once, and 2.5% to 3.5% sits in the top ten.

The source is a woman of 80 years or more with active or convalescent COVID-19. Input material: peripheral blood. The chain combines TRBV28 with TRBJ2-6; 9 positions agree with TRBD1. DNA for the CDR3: TGTGCCAGCAGTCCACAGGGGGCCCTTTACTCTGGGGCCAACGTCCTGACTTTC. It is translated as CASSPQGALYSGANVLTF.